One sample yielded the 15 T cell receptor beta chains listed below, sequenced in a study of T cell responses to AZD1222 COVID-19 vaccine. Clones were read by immunoSEQ multiplex PCR, and TCRdb kept only the in-frame ones, dropping some. The table shows around 84,000 clones, with approximately 85% occurring only once. The input for sequencing was peripheral blood, taken on day 0 of AZD1222 vaccination. These receptors were collected from an adult in good health.

V gene TRBV7-2 combines with J gene TRBJ2-7; tentatively, D is TRBD1 or TRBD2 (5 bases each). The germline V gene encodes CDR1 SGHTA and CDR2 FQGNSA. V lost 0 bases to trimming and J lost 8 bases, with 11 bases between them. This CDR3 is 13 amino acids long. The CDR3 bases are TGTGCCAGCAGCTTAGCCGAGGGGCGGCAGCAGTACTTC. This encodes CASSLAEGRQQYF.

The chain is built from TRBV24-1 and TRBJ2-2; TRBD1 might be the D (6 bases). V was shortened by 8 bases and J by 6 bases, with 12 bases between the two germline ends. Germline CDR1 is KGHDR and CDR2 is SFDVKD. CDR3 length equals 13 residues. The CDR3 bases are TGTGCCACCAAGGGTGGGGGCTCCGGGGAGCTGTTTTTT. Translated, it gives CATKGGGSGELFF.

The chain has TRBV6-1 and TRBJ2-7; D unclear. The ends were cut back, 2 bases at V and 3 bases at J, with 8 bases in the middle. The germline gives CDR1 MNHNS, CDR2 SASEGT. This CDR3 region has 13 residues. The CDR3 sequence: CASSERSLYEQYF. CDR3 in DNA: TGTGCCAGCAGTGAACGAAGCCTCTACGAGCAGTACTTC.

V gene TRBV10-3 combines with J gene TRBJ1-1; D not resolved. V was trimmed by 5 bases and J by 2 bases, leaving 12 bases between them. Germline CDR1 is ENHRY and CDR2 is SYGVKD. CDR3 length: 14 residues. The CDR3 is CAISPVDLNTEAFF. CDR3 sequence (DNA): TGTGCCATCAGTCCCGTGGACCTAAACACTGAAGCTTTCTTT.

This chain connects TRBV2 to TRBJ2-6; TRBD2 matches at 11 bases. Germline V gene lookup returns CDR1 SNHLY and CDR2 FYNNEI. The CDR3 contains 17 residues. The J segment lost 2 bases and the V segment lost 6 bases, leaving 6 bases of the junction unmatched. The CDR3 DNA sequence: TGTGCCAGCAGAGCCCGACTAGCGGGAACTGGGGCCAACGTCCTGACTTTC. Its translation is CASRARLAGTGANVLTF.

The chain is built from TRBV9 and TRBJ2-1; 11 bases agree with TRBD2. Germline CDR1 and CDR2: SGDLS and YYNGEE. CDR3 length: 16 residues. J gave up 4 bases and V 3 bases, and 6 bases lay outside the gene matches. The CDR3 bases are TGTGCCAGCAGCGACCGGACTAGCGGGCCTTACAATGAGCAGTTCTTC. Amino acids: CASSDRTSGPYNEQFF.

The genes are TRBV19 and TRBJ2-2, with 7 bases matching TRBD2. Germline CDR1 LNHDA, CDR2 SQIVND (reference sequence). This CDR3 is 15 amino acids long. After removal of 7 bases from V and 7 bases from J, the junction contained 12 bases not matched to a gene. The CDR3, as DNA: TGTGCCAGTATGGGGGGGAGTCGGTTATTCGGGGAGCTGTTTTTT. Translating it yields CASMGGSRLFGELFF.

The table lists this clone with a few counts. The rearrangement links TRBV5-1 to TRBJ1-6, with D maybe TRBD1 (5 bases). Germline CDR1 reads SGHRS; CDR2 reads YFSETQ. The length of the CDR3 is 18 residues. The V and J ends lost 0 bases and 10 bases respectively, with 23 bases between them. CDR3 protein: CASSLVHQGGVTGSPLHF. The DNA for the CDR3 is TGCGCCAGCAGCTTGGTCCATCAGGGAGGTGTCACTGGGTCACCCCTCCACTTT.

The chain links TRBV7-3 to TRBJ2-3; tentative D call: TRBD2 (6 bases). Per the germline V gene, CDR1 is SGHTA and CDR2 is FQGTGA. The CDR3 sequence is 13 residues long. Trimming took 2 bases from V and 11 from J, leaving 14 bases between them. The CDR3 DNA reads TGTGCCAGCAGCTTAGGAGGGAACAGCCAGCAGTATTTT. As protein: CASSLGGNSQQYF.

The J gene is TRBJ1-5, the V gene TRBV10-3; D might be TRBD1 (6 bases). Trimming took off 2 bases at V and 6 bases at J, with 11 bases between the two ends. The CDR3 consists of 14 residues. In germline, CDR1 is ENHRY, CDR2 SYGVKD. The CDR3 is CAISEEGGSQPQHF. CDR3 sequence (DNA): TGTGCCATCAGTGAGGAAGGGGGTAGTCAGCCCCAGCATTTT.

This chain connects TRBV24-1 to TRBJ1-5; D remains unclear. Germline CDR1 reads KGHDR; CDR2 reads SFDVKD. The ends were cut back, 3 bases at V and 7 bases at J, with 6 bases in the middle. The CDR3 is 12 amino acids. CDR3 DNA: TGTGCCACCAGTGATGGGTGGCAGCCCCAGCATTTT. Translation: CATSDGWQPQHF.

The rearrangement links TRBV2 to TRBJ1-2, with 9 bases that match TRBD1. V lost 6 bases to trimming and J lost 7 bases; unmatched junction nucleotides: 3. The CDR3 sequence is 12 residues long. The germline V gene has CDR1 SNHLY and CDR2 FYNNEI. The CDR3: CASRTGGSGYTF. The CDR3 bases are TGTGCCAGCAGGACAGGGGGTAGTGGCTACACCTTC. The full variable domain, with the rest looked up from reference TRBV2 and TRBJ1-2, is EPEVTQTPSHQVTQMGQEVILRCVPISNHLYFYWYRQILGQKVEFLVSFYNNEISEKSEIFDDQFSVERPDGSNFTLKIRSTKLEDSAMYFCASRTGGSGYTFGSGTRLTVV.

The CDR3 DNA reads as TGTGCCAGCAGCTTAAATGAAAGGGGAACACCCCTCCACTTT. Translating gives CASSLNERGTPLHF. The gene calls are TRBV11-2 and TRBJ1-6, with D tentatively TRBD1 (5 bases). The length of the CDR3 is 14 residues. Trimming cost V 2 bases and J 11 bases, with 13 bases left between them. Germline loops: CDR1 SGHAT, CDR2 FQNNGV.

This clone was detected only once. The rearrangement uses TRBV2 and TRBJ1-6, with a tentative D call TRBD1 (6 bases). V lost 6 bases, J lost 0 bases, and 12 bases lay in between. The CDR3 is made up of 16 amino acids. The germline CDR1 and CDR2 sequences are SNHLY and FYNNEI. The CDR3 spells CASSLQGFSYNSPLHF. The CDR3 bases are TGTGCCAGCAGCTTACAGGGCTTCTCCTATAATTCACCCCTCCACTTT.

As DNA, the CDR3 is TGTGCCAGCAGCTTAGCCGGACGGAGGAATTCACCCCTCCACTTT. Residues: CASSLAGRRNSPLHF. The J gene is TRBJ1-6, the V gene TRBV7-9; D remains unclear. Germline V CDR1 and CDR2: SEHNR, FQNEAQ (reference sequence). The CDR3 has 15 residues. V dropped 0 bases and J dropped 7 bases, with 10 bases sitting between them.